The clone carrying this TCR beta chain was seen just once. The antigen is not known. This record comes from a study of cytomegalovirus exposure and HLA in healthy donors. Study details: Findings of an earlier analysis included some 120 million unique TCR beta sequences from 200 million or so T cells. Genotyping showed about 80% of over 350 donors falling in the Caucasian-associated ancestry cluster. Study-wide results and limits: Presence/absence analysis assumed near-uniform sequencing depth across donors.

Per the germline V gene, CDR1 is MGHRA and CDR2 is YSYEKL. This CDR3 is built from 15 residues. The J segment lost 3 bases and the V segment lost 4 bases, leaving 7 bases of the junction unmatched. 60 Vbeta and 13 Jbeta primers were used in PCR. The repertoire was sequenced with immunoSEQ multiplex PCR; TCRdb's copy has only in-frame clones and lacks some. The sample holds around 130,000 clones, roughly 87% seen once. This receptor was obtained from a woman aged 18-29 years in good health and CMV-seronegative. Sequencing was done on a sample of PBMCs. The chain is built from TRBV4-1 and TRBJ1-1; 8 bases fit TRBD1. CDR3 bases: TGCGCCAGCAGCCCTGGACAGGGTCCGTACACTGAAGCTTTCTTT. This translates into CASSPGQGPYTEAFF.